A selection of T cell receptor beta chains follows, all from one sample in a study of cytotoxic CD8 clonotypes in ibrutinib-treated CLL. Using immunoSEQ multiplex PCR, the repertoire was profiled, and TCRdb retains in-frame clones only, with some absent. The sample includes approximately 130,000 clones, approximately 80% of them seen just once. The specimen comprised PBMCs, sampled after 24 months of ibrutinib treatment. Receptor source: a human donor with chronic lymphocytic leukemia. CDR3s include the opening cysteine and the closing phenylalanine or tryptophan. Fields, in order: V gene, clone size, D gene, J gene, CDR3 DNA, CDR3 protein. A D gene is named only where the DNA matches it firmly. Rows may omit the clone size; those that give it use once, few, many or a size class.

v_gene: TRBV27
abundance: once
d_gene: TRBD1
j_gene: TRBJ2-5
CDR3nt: TGTGCCAGCAGACGACAGGGGGAAGGGGAGACCCAGTACTTC
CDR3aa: CASRRQGEGETQYF

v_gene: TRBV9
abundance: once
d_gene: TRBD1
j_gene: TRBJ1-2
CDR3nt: TGTGCCAGCAGCGTCCGGGACAGGGGATATGGCTACACCTTC
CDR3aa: CASSVRDRGYGYTF

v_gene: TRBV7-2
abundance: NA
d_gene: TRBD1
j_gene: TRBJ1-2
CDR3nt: TGTGCCAGCACTGACAGGGAGGGCTATGGCTACACCTTC
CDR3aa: CASTDREGYGYTF

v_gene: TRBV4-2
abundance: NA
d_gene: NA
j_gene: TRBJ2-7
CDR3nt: TGTGCCAGCAGCCAAGATACTATCTCCTACGAGCAGTACTTC
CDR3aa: CASSQDTISYEQYF

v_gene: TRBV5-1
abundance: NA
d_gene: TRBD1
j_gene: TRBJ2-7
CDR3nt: TGCGCCAGCAGCACCGGGACAGCTTCCTACGAGCAGTACTTC
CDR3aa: CASSTGTASYEQYF

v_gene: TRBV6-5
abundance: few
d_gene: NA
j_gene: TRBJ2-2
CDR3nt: TGTGCCAGCAGTTTGATACAGGGCACCGGGGAGCTGTTTTTT
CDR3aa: CASSLIQGTGELFF

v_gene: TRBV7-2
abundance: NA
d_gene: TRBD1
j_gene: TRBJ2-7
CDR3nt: TGTGCCAGCAGCTTAGTATTGACAGGGGACGAGCAGTACTTC
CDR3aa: CASSLVLTGDEQYF

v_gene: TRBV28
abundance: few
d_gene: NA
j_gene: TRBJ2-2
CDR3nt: TGTGCCAGCAGGATACGGAGGGTGAACACCGGGGAGCTGTTTTTT
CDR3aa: CASRIRRVNTGELFF

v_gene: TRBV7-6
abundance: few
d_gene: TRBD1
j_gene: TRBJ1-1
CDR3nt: TGTGCCAGCAGCAACCCATACAGGGGAAGGACTGAAGCTTTCTTT
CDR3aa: CASSNPYRGRTEAFF

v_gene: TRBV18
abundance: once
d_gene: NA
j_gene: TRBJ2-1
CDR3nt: TGTGCCAGCTCCAGACAGGCCTACAATGAGCAGTTCTTC
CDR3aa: CASSRQAYNEQFF

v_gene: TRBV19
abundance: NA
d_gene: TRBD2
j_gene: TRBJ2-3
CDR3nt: TGTGCCAGTAGTATCCCCACTAGCGGGGGGGATACAGATACGCAGTATTTT
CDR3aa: CASSIPTSGGDTDTQYF

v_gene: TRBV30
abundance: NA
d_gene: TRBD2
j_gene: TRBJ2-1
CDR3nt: TGTGCACTGGGGAGAAGCGGGGGGAACAATGAGCAGTTCTTC
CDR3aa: CALGRSGGNNEQFF

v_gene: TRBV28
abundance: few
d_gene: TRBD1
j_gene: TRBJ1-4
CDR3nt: TGTGCCTCTCAGGGGGCTCGCGGTGAAAAACTGTTTTTT
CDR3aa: CASQGARGEKLFF

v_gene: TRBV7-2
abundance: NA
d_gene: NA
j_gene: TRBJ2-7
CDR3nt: TGTGCCAGCAGCTTAGATATGGGGCAGTACTTC
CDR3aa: CASSLDMGQYF

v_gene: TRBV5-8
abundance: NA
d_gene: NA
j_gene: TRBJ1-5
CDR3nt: TGTGCCAGCAGCTTTCTTTCCCTCAATCAGCCCCAGCATTTT
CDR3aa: CASSFLSLNQPQHF

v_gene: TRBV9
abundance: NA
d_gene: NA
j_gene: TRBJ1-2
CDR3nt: TGTGCCAGCAGCGGTCGGGACCGCAGAAGCTATGGCTACACCTTC
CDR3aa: CASSGRDRRSYGYTF

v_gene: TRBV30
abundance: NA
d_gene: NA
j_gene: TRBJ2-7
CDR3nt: TGTGCCTGGAGCTCCGGACAAAGGGCAGCCTACGAGCAGTACTTC
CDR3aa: CAWSSGQRAAYEQYF

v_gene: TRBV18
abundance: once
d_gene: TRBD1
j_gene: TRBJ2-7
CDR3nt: TGTGCCAGCTCGCCCATGACAGGGTTGATCTACGAGCAGTACTTC
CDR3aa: CASSPMTGLIYEQYF

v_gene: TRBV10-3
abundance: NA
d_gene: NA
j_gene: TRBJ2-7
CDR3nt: TGTGCCATCAGTGGAGATGCGTACGAGCAGTACTTC
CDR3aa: CAISGDAYEQYF

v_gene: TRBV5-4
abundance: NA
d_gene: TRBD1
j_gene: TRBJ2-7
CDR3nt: TGTGCCAGCAGCCGCACGTTGACCAGGGGGCTCGACGAGCAGTACTTC
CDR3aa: CASSRTLTRGLDEQYF

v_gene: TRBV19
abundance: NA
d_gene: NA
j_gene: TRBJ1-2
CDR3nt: TGTGCCAGTAGTACGCCGTTGTATGGCTACACCTTC
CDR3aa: CASSTPLYGYTF

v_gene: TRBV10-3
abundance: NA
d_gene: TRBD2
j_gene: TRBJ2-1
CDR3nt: TGTGCCATCAGGAAACTAGCGGGGAGGACCGATGAGCAGTTCTTC
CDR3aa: CAIRKLAGRTDEQFF

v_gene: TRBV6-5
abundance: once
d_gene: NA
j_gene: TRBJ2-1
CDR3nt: TGTGCCAGCAGTTACCAGGGGCTATCCTACAATGAGCAGTTCTTC
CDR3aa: CASSYQGLSYNEQFF

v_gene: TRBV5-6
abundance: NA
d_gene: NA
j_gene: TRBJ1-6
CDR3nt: TGTGCCAGCAGCGGCCGGCGGGGGCAGACCTATAATTCACCCCTCCACTTT
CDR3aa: CASSGRRGQTYNSPLHF

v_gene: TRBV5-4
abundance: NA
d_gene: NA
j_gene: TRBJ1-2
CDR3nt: TGTGCCAGCAGCCAAGAGGCAGGGGAAAGTTGGAGCTATGGCTACACCTTC
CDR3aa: CASSQEAGESWSYGYTF

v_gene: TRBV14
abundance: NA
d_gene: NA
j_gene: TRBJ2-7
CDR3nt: TGTGCCAGCAGCCGAGACGCGGCCGAGCAGTACTTC
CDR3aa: CASSRDAAEQYF

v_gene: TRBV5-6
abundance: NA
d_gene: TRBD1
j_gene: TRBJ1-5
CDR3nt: TGTGCCAGCAGCCGCCGGGACAGGGGGCGAGGACAGCCCCAGCATTTT
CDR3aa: CASSRRDRGRGQPQHF

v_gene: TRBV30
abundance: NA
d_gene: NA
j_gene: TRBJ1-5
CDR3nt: TGTGCCTGGAACCGGGGCCCGGATAATCAGCCCCAGCATTTT
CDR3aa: CAWNRGPDNQPQHF

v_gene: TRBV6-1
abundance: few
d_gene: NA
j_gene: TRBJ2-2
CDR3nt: TGTGCCAGCACCGGCAGAGTTGCGAACACCGGGGAGCTGTTTTTT
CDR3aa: CASTGRVANTGELFF

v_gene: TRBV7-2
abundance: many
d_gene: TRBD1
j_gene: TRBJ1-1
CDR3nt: TGTGCCAGCAGCATGCAGGGGGCGAGTACTGAAGCTTTCTTT
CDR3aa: CASSMQGASTEAFF

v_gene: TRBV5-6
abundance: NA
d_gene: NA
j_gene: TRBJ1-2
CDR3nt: TGTGCCAGCAGCGCCGCCTTCCCCCGGTGGGGGATTAACTATGGCTACACCTTC
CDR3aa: CASSAAFPRWGINYGYTF

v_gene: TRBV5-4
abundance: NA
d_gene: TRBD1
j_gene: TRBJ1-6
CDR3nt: TGTGCCAGCAGCTTGAACAACTACAGGGGCACCAGACCCCTCCACTTT
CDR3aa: CASSLNNYRGTRPLHF

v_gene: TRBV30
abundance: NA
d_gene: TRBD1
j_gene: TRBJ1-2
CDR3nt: TGTGCCTGGACAGGGGGGTTCAATGGCTACACCTTC
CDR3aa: CAWTGGFNGYTF

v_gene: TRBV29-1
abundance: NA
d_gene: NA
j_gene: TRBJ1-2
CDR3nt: TGCAGCGCCAATGTAAGAAATGGCTACACCTTC
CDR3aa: CSANVRNGYTF

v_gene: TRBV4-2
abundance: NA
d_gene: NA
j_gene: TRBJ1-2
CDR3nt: TGTGCCAGCAGCCAAGAACAAGGATACTATGGCTACACCTTC
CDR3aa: CASSQEQGYYGYTF

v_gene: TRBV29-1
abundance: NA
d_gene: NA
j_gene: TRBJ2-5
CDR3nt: TGCAGCGTTGAAGATCGGGCCTACCAAGAGACCCAGTACTTC
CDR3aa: CSVEDRAYQETQYF

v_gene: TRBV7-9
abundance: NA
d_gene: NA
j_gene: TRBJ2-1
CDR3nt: TGTGCCAGCAGCTTAGCGGCGGCAGGGAAAAATGAGCAGTTCTTC
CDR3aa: CASSLAAAGKNEQFF

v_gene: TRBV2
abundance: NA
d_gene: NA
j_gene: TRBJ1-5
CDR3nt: TGTGCCAGCATCAAGGGGTCCAATCAGCCCCAGCATTTT
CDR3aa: CASIKGSNQPQHF

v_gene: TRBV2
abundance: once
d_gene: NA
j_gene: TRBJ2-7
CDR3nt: TGTGCCAGCAGTGAACGGACGTTACAGGACGACGAGCAGTACTTC
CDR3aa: CASSERTLQDDEQYF

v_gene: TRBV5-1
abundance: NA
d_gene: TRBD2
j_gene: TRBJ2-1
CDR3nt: TGCGCCAGCAGCTTGGGGGGGACTATGTCAAATGAGCAGTTCTTC
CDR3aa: CASSLGGTMSNEQFF

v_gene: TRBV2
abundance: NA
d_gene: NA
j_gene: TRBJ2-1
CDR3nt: TGTGCCAGCGGGACGCCTGCAGGGGATGAGCAGTTCTTC
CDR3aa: CASGTPAGDEQFF

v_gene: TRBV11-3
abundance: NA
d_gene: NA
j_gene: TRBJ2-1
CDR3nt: TGTGCCAGCAGTCGCAAGCGGGCGGCCTACAATGAGCAGTTCTTC
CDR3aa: CASSRKRAAYNEQFF

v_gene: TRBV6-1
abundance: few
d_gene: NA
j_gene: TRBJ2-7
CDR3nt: TGTGCCAGCAGTGACTTCGGGGACACCTACTCCTACGAGCAGTACTTC
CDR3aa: CASSDFGDTYSYEQYF

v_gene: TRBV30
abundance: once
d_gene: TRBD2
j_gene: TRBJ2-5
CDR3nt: TGTGCCTGGAGCCCCGGGACTAGCGGGGGGCGATCTCAAGAGACCCAGTACTTC
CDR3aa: CAWSPGTSGGRSQETQYF

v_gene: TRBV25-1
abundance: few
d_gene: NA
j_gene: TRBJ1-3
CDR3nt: TGTGCCAGCAGGTGGGGAAACACCATATATTTT
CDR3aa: CASRWGNTIYF

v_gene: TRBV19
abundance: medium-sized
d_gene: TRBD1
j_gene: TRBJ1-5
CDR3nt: TGTGCCAGTAGTGCAGGACAGGGCCCCAATCAGCCCCAGCATTTT
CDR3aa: CASSAGQGPNQPQHF

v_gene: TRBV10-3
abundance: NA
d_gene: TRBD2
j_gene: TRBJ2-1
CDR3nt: TGTGCCATCAGTGCTCTGACTAGCGGGGGGAATTACAATGAGCAGTTCTTC
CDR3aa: CAISALTSGGNYNEQFF

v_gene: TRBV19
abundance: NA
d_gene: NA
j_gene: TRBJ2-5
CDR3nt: TGTGCCAGTAGTACGCCCGGAGGCGTAGGAGAGACCCAGTACTTC
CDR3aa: CASSTPGGVGETQYF

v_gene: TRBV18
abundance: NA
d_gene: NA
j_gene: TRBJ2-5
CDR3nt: TGTGCCAGCCGCGGGACTCCGGGGGAGGAGACCCAGTACTTC
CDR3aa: CASRGTPGEETQYF

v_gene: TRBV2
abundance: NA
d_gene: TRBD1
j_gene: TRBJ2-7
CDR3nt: TGTGCCAGCAGCCAACCTGCGGACTCAGGGGGCAACGAGCAGTACTTC
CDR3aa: CASSQPADSGGNEQYF

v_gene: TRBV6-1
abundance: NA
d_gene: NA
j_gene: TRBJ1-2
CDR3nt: TGTGCCAGCAGTACCGGGGGAGGCTACACCTTC
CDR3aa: CASSTGGGYTF

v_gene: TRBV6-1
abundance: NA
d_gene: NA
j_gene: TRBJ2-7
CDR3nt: TGTGCCAGCAGTGAAGGCGGGGCCTACTACGAGCAGTACTTC
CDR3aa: CASSEGGAYYEQYF

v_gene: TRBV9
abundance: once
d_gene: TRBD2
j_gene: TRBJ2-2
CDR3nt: TGTGCCAGCAGCGTAGGGGGACTAGCTCCATCCACCGGGGAGCTGTTTTTT
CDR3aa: CASSVGGLAPSTGELFF

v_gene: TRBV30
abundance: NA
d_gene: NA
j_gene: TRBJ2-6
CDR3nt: TGTGCCTGGAAACAGAGCTCTGGGGCCAACGTCCTGACTTTC
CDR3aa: CAWKQSSGANVLTF

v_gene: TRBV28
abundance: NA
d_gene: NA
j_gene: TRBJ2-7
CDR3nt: TGTGCCAGCAGCAGCCCGACATTTCGTTCCTACGAGCAGTACTTC
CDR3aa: CASSSPTFRSYEQYF